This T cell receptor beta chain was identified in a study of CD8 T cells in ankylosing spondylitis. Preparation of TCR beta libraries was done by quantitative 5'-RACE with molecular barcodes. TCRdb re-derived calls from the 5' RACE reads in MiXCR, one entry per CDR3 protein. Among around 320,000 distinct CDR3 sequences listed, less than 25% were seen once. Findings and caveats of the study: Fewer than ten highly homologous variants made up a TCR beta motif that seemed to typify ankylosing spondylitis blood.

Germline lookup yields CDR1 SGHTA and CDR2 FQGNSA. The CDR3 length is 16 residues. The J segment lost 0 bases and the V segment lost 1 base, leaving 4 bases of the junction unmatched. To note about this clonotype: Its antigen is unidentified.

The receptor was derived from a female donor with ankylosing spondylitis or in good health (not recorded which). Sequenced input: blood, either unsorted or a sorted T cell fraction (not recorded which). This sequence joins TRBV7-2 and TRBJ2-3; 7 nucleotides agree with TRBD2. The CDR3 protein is CASSLVLTSSTDTQYF. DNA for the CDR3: TGTGCCAGCAGCTTAGTGTTGACTAGCAGCACAGATACGCAGTATTTT.